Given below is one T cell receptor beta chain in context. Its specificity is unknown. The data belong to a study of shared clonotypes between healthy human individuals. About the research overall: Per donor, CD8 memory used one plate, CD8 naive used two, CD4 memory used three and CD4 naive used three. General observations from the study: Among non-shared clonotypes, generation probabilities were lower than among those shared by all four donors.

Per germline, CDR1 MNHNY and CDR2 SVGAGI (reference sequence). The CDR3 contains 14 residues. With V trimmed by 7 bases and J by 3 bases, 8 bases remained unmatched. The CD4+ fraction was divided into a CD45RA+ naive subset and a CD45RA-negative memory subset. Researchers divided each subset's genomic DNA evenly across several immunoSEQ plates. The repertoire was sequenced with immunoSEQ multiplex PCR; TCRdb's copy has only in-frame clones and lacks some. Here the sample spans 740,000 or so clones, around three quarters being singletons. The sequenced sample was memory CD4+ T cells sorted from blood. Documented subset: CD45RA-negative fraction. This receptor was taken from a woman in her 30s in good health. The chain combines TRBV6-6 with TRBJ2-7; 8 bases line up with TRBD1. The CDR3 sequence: CASTSGTGYYEQYF. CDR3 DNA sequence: TGTGCCAGCACTTCCGGGACAGGATACTACGAGCAGTACTTC.